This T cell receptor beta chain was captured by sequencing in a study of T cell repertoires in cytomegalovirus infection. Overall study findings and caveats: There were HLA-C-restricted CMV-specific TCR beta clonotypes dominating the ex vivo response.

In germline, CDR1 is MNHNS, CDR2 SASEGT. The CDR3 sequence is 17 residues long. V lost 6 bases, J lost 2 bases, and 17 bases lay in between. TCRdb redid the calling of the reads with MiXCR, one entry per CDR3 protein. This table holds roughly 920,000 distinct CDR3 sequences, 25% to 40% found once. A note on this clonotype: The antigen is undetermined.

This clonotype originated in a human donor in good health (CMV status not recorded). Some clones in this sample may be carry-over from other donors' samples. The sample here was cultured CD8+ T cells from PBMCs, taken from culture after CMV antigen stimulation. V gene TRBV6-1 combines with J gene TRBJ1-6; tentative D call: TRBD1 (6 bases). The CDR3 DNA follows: TGTGCCAGCAGCCCCTTCGAGGGGGGGACCTATAATTCACCCCTCCACTTT. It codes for CASSPFEGGTYNSPLHF.